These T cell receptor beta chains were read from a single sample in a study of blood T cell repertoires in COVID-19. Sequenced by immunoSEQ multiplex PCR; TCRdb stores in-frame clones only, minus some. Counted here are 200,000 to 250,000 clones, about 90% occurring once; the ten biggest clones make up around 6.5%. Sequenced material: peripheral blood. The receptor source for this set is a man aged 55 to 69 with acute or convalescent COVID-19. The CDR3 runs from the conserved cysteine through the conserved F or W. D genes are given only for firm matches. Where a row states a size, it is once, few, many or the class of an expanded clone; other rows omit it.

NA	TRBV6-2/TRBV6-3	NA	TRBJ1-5	CASSYGVLNQPQHF	TGTGCCAGCAGTTACGGAGTACTTAATCAGCCCCAGCATTTT
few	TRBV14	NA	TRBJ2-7	CASSQPGTLSYEQYF	TGTGCCAGCAGCCAACCCGGGACACTCTCCTACGAGCAGTACTTC
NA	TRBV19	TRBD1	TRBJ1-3	CASTLDRNSGNTIYF	TGTGCCAGTACCCTGGACAGGAACTCTGGAAACACCATATATTTT
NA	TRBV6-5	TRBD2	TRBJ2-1	CASRSGRLYNEQFF	TGTGCCAGCAGGAGCGGGAGGCTCTACAATGAGCAGTTCTTC
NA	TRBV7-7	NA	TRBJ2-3	CASSLEASGTDTQYF	TGTGCTAGCAGCTTAGAAGCTAGCGGCACAGATACGCAGTATTTT
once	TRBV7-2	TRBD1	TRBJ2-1	CASSPTGGAFGNEQFF	TGTGCCAGCAGCCCGACAGGGGGCGCGTTTGGCAATGAGCAGTTCTTC
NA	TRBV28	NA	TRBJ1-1	CASSPPGTLNTEAFF	TGTGCCAGCAGTCCTCCAGGGACTTTGAACACTGAAGCTTTCTTT
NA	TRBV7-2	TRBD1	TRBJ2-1	CASSSSGTGGNEQFF	TGTGCCAGCAGCTCGTCCGGGACAGGAGGGAATGAGCAGTTCTTC
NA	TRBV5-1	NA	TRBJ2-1	CASRVLDEQFF	TGCGCCAGCCGAGTACTCGATGAGCAGTTCTTC
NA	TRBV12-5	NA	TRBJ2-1	CASGSPDLKPYNEQFF	TGTGCTAGTGGCTCCCCCGACTTAAAACCCTACAATGAGCAGTTCTTC
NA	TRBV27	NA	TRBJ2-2	CASSLLDSLNTGELFF	TGTGCCAGCAGTTTATTGGACAGCCTGAACACCGGGGAGCTGTTTTTT
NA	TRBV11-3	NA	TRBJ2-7	CASSEGDYEQYF	TGTGCCAGCAGTGAGGGAGACTACGAGCAGTACTTC
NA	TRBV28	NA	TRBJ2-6	CASSSFVEWQALSGANVLTF	TGTGCCAGCAGCTCCTTTGTCGAATGGCAGGCTCTCTCTGGGGCCAACGTCCTGACTTTC